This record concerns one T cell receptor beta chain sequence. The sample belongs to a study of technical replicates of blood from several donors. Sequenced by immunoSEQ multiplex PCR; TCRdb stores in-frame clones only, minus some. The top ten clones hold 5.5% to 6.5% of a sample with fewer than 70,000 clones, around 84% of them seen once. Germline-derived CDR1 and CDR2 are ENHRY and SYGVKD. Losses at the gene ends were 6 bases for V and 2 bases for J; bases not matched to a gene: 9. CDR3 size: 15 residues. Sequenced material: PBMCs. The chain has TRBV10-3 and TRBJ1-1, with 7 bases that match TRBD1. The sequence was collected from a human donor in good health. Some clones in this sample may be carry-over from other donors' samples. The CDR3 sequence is CAISPRDRFNTEAFF. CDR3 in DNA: TGTGCCATCAGCCCGCGGGACAGATTTAACACTGAAGCTTTCTTT.